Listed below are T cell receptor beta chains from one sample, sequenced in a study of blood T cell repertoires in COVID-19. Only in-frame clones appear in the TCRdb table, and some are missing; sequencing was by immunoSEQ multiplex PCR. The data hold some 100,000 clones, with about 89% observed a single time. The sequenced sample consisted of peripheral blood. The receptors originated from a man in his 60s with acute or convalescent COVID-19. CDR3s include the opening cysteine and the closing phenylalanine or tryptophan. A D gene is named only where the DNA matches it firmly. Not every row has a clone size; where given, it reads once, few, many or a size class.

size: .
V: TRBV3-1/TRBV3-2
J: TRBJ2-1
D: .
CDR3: CASSQAQGNEQFF
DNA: TGTGCCAGCAGCCAGGCACAGGGTAATGAGCAGTTCTTC

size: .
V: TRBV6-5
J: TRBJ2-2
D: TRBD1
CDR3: CASGHRGPGELFF
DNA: TGTGCCAGCGGACACAGGGGCCCCGGGGAGCTGTTTTTT

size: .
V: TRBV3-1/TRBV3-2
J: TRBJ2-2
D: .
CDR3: CASSQDTQGGTGELFF
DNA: TGTGCCAGCAGCCAAGATACACAGGGTGGCACCGGGGAGCTGTTTTTT

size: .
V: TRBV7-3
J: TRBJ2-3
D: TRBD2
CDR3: CASSPTSGFTDTQYF
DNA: TGTGCCAGCAGCCCGACTAGCGGGTTCACAGATACGCAGTATTTT

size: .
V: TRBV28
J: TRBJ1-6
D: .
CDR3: CASSSEQGYSPLHF
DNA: TGTGCCAGCAGTTCGGAACAGGGTTACTCACCCCTCCACTTT

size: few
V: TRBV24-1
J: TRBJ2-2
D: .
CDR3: CATGQGELFF
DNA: TGTGCCACCGGACAGGGGGAGCTGTTTTTT

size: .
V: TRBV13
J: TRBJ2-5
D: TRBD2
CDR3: CASSVGGVLETQYF
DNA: TGTGCCAGCAGCGTCGGGGGGGTTTTGGAGACCCAGTACTTC

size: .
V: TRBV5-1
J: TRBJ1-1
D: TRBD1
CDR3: CASSFTGVNTEAFF
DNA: TGCGCCAGCAGCTTCACAGGGGTGAACACTGAAGCTTTCTTT

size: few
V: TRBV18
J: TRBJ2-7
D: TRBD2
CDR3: CASSLRVAGGYEQYF
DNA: TGTGCCAGCTCACTCCGGGTAGCGGGAGGCTACGAGCAGTACTTC

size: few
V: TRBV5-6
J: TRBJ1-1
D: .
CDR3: CASSLVGVNTEAFF
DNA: TGTGCCAGCAGCTTGGTCGGGGTGAACACTGAAGCTTTCTTT

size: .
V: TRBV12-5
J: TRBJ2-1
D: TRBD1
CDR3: CASGSGTGGNEQFF
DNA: TGTGCTAGTGGTTCTGGGACAGGGGGCAATGAGCAGTTCTTC

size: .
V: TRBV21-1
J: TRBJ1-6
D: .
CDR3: CASSKSKEGTYNSPLHF
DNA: TGTGCCAGCAGCAAATCGAAAGAGGGGACATATAATTCACCCCTCCACTTT

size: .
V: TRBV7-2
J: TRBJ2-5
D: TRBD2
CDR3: CASSLNPASGMETQYF
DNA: TGTGCCAGCAGCTTAAATCCCGCTAGCGGGATGGAGACCCAGTACTTC

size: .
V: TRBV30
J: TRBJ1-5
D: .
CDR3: CAWSTGVDQPQHF
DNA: TGTGCCTGGTCGACAGGAGTTGATCAGCCCCAGCATTTT

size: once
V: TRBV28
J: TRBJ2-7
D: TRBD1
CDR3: CASSLVLGTGTEDEQYF
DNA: TGTGCCAGCAGCCTTGTCCTCGGGACAGGGACAGAAGACGAGCAGTACTTC

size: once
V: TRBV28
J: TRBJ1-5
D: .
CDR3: CASSLSGGGGFLNQPQHF
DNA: TGTGCCAGCAGTCTATCGGGCGGGGGGGGCTTCCTAAATCAGCCCCAGCATTTT

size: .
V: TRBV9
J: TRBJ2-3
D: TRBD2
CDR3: CASSVGLAGLTSTDTQYF
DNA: TGTGCCAGCAGCGTAGGGCTAGCGGGATTGACTAGCACAGATACGCAGTATTTT

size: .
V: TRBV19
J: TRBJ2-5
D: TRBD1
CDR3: CASSVGTGRGQETQYF
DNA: TGTGCCAGTAGTGTCGGGACAGGGAGGGGCCAAGAGACCCAGTACTTC

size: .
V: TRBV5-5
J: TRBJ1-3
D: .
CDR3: CASSVNPGQIISGNTIYF
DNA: TGTGCCAGCAGCGTTAACCCGGGACAAATTATCTCTGGAAACACCATATATTTT

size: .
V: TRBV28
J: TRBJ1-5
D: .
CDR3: CASKPYRAQPQHF
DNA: TGTGCCAGTAAACCTTACAGGGCTCAGCCCCAGCATTTT

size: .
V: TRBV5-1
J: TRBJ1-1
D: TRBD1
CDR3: CASSLRTGSTEAFF
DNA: TGCGCCAGCAGCTTACGGACAGGGAGCACTGAAGCTTTCTTT

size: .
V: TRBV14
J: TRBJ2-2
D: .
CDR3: CASSLYFGSYGGELFF
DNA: TGTGCCAGCAGCCTCTATTTCGGGAGCTATGGCGGGGAGCTGTTTTTT

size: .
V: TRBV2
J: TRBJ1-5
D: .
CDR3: CASSLQGTAQPQHF
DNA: TGTGCCAGCAGCCTACAGGGCACGGCGCAGCCCCAGCATTTT

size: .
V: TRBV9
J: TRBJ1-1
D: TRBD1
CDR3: CASSVQGGPNTEAFF
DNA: TGTGCCAGCAGCGTCCAGGGGGGTCCGAACACTGAAGCTTTCTTT

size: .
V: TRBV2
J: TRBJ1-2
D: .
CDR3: CASSFRGGGYTF
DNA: TGTGCCAGCAGTTTCAGGGGAGGGGGCTACACCTTC

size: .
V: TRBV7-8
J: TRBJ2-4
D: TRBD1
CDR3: CASSLNTGTAPQYF
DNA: TGTGCCAGCAGCCTTAACACCGGGACAGCTCCGCAGTACTTC

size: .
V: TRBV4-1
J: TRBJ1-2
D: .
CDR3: CASSQEVALSNYGYTF
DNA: TGCGCCAGCAGCCAAGAGGTGGCACTATCTAACTATGGCTACACCTTC

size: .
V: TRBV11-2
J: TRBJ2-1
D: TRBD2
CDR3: CASSFSSGREKGEQFF
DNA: TGTGCCAGCAGCTTTAGTTCGGGGCGGGAGAAAGGTGAGCAGTTCTTC

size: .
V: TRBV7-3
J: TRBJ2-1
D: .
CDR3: CASSFGNEQFF
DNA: TGTGCCAGCAGCTTCGGCAATGAGCAGTTCTTC

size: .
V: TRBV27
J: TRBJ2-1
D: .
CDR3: CASSGGAGTYNEQFF
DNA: TGTGCCAGCAGTGGGGGAGCGGGTACCTACAATGAGCAGTTCTTC

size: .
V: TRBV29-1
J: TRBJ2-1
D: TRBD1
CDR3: CSVGTGGWDEQFF
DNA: TGCAGCGTTGGGACAGGGGGCTGGGATGAGCAGTTCTTC

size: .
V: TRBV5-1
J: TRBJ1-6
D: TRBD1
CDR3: CASRSGTGGIGNSPLHF
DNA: TGCGCCAGCAGATCTGGGACAGGGGGTATCGGTAATTCACCCCTCCACTTT

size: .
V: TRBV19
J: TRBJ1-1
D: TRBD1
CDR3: CASSDGPGTGTTEAFF
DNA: TGTGCCAGTAGTGACGGCCCCGGGACAGGGACGACTGAAGCTTTCTTT

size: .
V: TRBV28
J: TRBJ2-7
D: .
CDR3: CASSSGGGLSYEQYF
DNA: TGTGCCAGCAGCTCCGGGGGAGGCCTCAGCTACGAGCAGTACTTC

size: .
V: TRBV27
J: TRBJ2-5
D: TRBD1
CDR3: CASSPRTGGFETQYF
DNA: TGTGCCAGCAGTCCCAGGACAGGGGGCTTTGAGACCCAGTACTTC

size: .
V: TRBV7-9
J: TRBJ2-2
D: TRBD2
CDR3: CASSSGLAAVTGELFF
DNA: TGTGCCAGCAGCTCAGGACTAGCGGCAGTCACCGGGGAGCTGTTTTTT

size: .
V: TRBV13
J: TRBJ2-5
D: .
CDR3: CASSLGPGGQETQYF
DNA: TGTGCCAGCAGCTTAGGTCCAGGGGGGCAAGAGACCCAGTACTTC

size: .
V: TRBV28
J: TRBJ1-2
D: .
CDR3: CASSFGQQDSNYGYTF
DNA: TGTGCCAGCAGCTTCGGACAGCAGGACTCTAACTATGGCTACACCTTC

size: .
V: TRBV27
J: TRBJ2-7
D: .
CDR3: CASSSTLDYYEQYF
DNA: TGTGCCAGCAGTTCCACCCTGGACTACTACGAGCAGTACTTC

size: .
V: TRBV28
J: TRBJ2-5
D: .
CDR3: CASSLPGVYQETQYF
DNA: TGTGCCAGCAGTTTGCCGGGAGTATATCAAGAGACCCAGTACTTC

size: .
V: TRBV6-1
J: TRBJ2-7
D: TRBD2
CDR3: CASIFSTSGREQYF
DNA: TGTGCCAGCATTTTCTCGACTAGCGGGAGGGAGCAGTACTTC

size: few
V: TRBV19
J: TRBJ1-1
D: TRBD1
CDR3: CASSILGQGAGTEAFF
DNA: TGTGCCAGTAGTATCCTGGGACAGGGGGCAGGGACTGAAGCTTTCTTT

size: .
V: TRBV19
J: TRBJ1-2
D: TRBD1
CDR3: CASSIPRQGANYGYTF
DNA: TGTGCCAGTAGTATCCCAAGACAGGGGGCTAACTATGGCTACACCTTC

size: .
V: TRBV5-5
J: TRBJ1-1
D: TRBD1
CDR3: CASSFRPTGWNTEAFF
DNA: TGTGCCAGCAGCTTTAGGCCGACAGGGTGGAACACTGAAGCTTTCTTT

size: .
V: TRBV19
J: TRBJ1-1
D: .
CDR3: CASSRPGRTEAFF
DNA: TGTGCCAGTAGTAGGCCAGGTCGGACTGAAGCTTTCTTT

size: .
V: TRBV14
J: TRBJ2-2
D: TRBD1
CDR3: CASSYRGRTGELFF
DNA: TGTGCCAGCAGTTACAGGGGGCGGACCGGGGAGCTGTTTTTT

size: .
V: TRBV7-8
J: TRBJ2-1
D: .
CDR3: CASSLIQGNEQFF
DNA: TGTGCCAGCAGCTTAATACAGGGCAATGAGCAGTTCTTC

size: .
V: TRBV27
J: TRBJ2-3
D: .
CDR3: CASSWGPDTQYF
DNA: TGTGCCAGCAGTTGGGGGCCAGATACGCAGTATTTT

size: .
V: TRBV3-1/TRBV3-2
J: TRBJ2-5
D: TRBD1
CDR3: CASSQGDRGRVQETQYF
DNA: TGTGCCAGCAGCCAAGGGGACAGGGGGCGCGTTCAAGAGACCCAGTACTTC

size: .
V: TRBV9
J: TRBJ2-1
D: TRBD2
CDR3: CASSVEAGAIGEQFF
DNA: TGTGCCAGCAGCGTAGAGGCGGGAGCGATCGGTGAGCAGTTCTTC